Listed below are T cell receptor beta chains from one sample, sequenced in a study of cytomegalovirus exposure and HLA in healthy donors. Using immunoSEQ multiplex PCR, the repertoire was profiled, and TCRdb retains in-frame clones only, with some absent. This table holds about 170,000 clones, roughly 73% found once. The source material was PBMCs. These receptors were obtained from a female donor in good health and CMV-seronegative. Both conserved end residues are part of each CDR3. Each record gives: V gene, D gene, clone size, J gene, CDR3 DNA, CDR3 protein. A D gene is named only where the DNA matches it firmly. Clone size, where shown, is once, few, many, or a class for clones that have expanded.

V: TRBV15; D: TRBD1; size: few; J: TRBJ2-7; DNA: TGTGCCAGTTCCGGGACAGGAGCCTACGAGCAGTACTTC; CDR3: CASSGTGAYEQYF
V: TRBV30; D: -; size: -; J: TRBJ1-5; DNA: TGTGCCTGGAGCAAACAGGAGGGTCAGCCCCAGCATTTT; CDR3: CAWSKQEGQPQHF
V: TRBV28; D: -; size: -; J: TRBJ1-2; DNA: TGTGCCAGCACCCCACAGTACAGGTACACTAACTATGGCTACACCTTC; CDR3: CASTPQYRYTNYGYTF
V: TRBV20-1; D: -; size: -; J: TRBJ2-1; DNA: TGCACCGGAGGGGGGGATGAGCAGTTCTTC; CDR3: CTGGGDEQFF
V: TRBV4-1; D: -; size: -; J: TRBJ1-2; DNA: TGCGCCAGCAGCCAAGAACACAGGACAGCCTCCTATGGCTACACCTTC; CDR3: CASSQEHRTASYGYTF
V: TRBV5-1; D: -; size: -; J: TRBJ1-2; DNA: TGCGCCAGCAGCTTGGAAACAGGGTATGGCTACACCTTC; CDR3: CASSLETGYGYTF
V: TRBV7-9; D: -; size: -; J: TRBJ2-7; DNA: TGTGCCAGCAGCTTAAGGAGTACCTACGAGCAGTACTTC; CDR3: CASSLRSTYEQYF
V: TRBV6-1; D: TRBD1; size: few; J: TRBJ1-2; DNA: TGTGCCATCAGACAGGGGAAGGTACATGGCTACACCTTC; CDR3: CAIRQGKVHGYTF
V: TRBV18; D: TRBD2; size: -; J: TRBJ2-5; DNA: TGTGCCAGCTCACGCTCTAGCGGAACGTTCCAAGAGACCCAGTACTTC; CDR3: CASSRSSGTFQETQYF
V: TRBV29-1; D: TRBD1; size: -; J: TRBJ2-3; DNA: TGCAGCGCCTGGACAGGGTTCGGCACAGATACGCAGTATTTT; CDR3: CSAWTGFGTDTQYF
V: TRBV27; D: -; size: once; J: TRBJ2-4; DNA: TGTGCCAGCAGTTTATCGTGGGGGGTCAAAAACATTCAGTACTTC; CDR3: CASSLSWGVKNIQYF
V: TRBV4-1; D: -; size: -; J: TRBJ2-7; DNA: TGCGCCAGCAGCCAAGTGTCCGGGAGTAACTACGAGCAGTACTTC; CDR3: CASSQVSGSNYEQYF
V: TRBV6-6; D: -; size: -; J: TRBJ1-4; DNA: TGTGCCAGCAGTTCGACAGGCGTTAATGAAAAACTGTTTTTT; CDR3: CASSSTGVNEKLFF